The T cell receptor (beta chain) described here comes from a study of cytotoxic CD8 clonotypes in ibrutinib-treated CLL. As for the study in general: Partial responses totalled roughly 24 and complete responses 2; after median around 72 months, 14 remained remitted and approximately twelve progressed. After a median about 13 months on treatment (6 to 36), response samples were drawn. Study observations and caveats: Among the clonotypes, public ones were uncommon and contracted or held stable on treatment.

Germline CDR1 is MDHEN and CDR2 is SYDVKM. The length of the CDR3 is 15 residues. V dropped 4 bases and J dropped 1; count of bases not matched to a gene: 3. Sequencing was performed with immunoSEQ multiplex PCR; in TCRdb, only in-frame clones are kept and a portion is missing. In the table there are 150,000 to 200,000 clones, roughly 90% of which are singletons. This clone showed up just once. The antigen is not known. The origin of this receptor is a human donor with chronic lymphocytic leukemia. The chain has TRBV28 and TRBJ2-2; 7 bases line up with TRBD1. Source: PBMCs, taken at disease progression, from a patient treated with ibrutinib. The CDR3 sequence: CASSYRTGNTGELFF. Here the CDR3 DNA reads TGTGCCAGCAGTTACAGGACAGGGAACACCGGGGAGCTGTTTTTT. Filled out from reference TRBV28 and TRBJ2-2, the complete variable domain reads DVKVTQSSRYLVKRTGEKVFLECVQDMDHENMFWYRQDPGLGLRLIYFSYDVKMKEKGDIPEGYSVSREKKERFSLILESASTNQTSMYLCASSYRTGNTGELFFGEGSRLTVL.